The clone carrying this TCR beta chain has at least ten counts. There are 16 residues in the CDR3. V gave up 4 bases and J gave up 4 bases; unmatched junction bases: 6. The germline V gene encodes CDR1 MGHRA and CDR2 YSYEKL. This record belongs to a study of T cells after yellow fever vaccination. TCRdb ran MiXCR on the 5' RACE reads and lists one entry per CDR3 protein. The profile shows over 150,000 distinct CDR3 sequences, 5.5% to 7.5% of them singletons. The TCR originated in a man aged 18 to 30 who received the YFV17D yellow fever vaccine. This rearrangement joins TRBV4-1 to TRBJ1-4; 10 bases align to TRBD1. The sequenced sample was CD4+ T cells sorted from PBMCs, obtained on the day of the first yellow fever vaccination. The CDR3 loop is CASSRGQGKLNEKLFF. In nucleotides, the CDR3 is TGCGCCAGCAGCCGGGGACAGGGGAAACTTAATGAAAAACTGTTTTTT.